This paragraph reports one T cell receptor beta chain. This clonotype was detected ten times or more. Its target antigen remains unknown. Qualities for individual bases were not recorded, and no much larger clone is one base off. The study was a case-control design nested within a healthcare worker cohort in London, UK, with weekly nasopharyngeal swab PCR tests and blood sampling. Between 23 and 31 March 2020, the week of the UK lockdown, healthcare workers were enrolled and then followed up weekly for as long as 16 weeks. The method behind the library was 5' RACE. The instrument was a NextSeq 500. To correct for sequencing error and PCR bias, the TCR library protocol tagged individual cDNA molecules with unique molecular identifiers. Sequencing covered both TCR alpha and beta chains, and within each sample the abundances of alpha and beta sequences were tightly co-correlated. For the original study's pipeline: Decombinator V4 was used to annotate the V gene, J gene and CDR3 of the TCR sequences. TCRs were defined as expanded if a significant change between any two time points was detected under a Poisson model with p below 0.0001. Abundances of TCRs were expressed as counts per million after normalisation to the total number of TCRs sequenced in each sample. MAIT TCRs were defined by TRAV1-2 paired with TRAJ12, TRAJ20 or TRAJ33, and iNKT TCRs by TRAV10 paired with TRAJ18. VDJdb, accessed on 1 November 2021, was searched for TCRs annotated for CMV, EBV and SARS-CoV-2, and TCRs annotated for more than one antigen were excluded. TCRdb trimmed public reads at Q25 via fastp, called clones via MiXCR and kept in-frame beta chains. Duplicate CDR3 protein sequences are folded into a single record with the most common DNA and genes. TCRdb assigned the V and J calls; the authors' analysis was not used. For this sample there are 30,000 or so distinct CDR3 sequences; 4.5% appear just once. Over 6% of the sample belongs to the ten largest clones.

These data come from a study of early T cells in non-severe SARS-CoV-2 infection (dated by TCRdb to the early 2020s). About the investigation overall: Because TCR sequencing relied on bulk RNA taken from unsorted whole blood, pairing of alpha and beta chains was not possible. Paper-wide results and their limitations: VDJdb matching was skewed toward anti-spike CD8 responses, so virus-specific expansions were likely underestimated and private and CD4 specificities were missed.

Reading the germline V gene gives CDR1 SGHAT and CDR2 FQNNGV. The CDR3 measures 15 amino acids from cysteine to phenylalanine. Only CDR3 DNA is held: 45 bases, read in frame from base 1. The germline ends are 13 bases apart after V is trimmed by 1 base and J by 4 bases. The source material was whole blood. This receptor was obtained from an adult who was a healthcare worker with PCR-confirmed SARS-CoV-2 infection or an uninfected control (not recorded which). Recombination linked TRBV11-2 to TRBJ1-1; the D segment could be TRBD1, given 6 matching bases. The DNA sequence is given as TGTGCCAGCAGCTTAGGGGACCGGGACATCACTGAAGCTTTCTTT. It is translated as CASSLGDRDITEAFF.